The following is a T cell receptor beta chain sequence with its context. The target antigen is unknown. At one boundary the junction diverges from the germline segment, which might be a read error. TCR beta cDNA was prepared out of roughly 0.45 ug total RNA by means of a constant-region primer. ARM-PCR was slightly modified, and three nested multiplex PCR rounds with it gave rise to the TCR beta libraries. TRBV1-TRBV30 forward and Cbeta reverse primers drove the first two approximately 10-cycle rounds. TCRdb analysed the multiplex PCR reads with MiXCR anew, one entry per CDR3 protein. This sample carries roughly 100,000 distinct CDR3 sequences, approximately 78% of them seen once, and the ten largest clones take approximately 20%. This sample is drawn from a study of tumor-infiltrating lymphocytes in primary liver carcinoma. Study-wide results and limits: Lower overlap was observed for tumor-adjacent and tumor-blood pairs relative to tumor region pairs. Only about 8-25% of top clones were detected in all five tumor regions.

Bulk tissue was left unsorted, and RNA and DNA were co-extracted from roughly 20-30 mg of it. Through surgical resection, the patients' primary liver carcinoma was treated. The sampling covered five separate regions of each tumor. The CDR3 has 14 residues. The germline CDR1 and CDR2 sequences are SQVTM and ANQGSEA. The TCR was taken from a man aged 35 to 55 with primary liver carcinoma and hepatitis B virus infection. Sequenced material: liver tumor tissue from sampling region 3. Subset reported: tumor region T3, left-lateral pole. The chain joins TRBV29-1 to TRBJ1-1, with D unresolved. CDR3 residues: CGVELGHMKTEAFF. CDR3 nucleotides: TGCGGCGTTGAACTTGGCCACATGAAAACTGAAGCTTTCTTT.